This TCR beta chain was identified during a study of blood T cell repertoires in COVID-19. Recruits, aged about 18 to 100 years, lived in around 24 US areas. Donors were grouped by their self-reported clinical history. Recovery among Cohort 3 donors was established by two negative PCRs, clearance, or symptom resolution. Profiling relied on immunoSEQ multiplex PCR, and the TCRdb table lists in-frame clones only, not all of them. Of hundreds of thousands of clones listed, approximately 86% are singletons. The sequencing input was PBMCs or T cells enriched from blood (not recorded which). This clonotype was sampled from a woman aged 18-29 years who had recovered from COVID-19.

The CDR3 DNA reads as TGTGCCAGCAGCCCGGACGGGACTAGCGGCAATGAGCAGTTCTTC. Its translation is CASSPDGTSGNEQFF. This sequence joins TRBV7-2 and TRBJ2-1; TRBD2 matches at 11 bases. This CDR3 has 15 residues. The V gene's germline CDR1 is SGHTA and CDR2 FQGNSA. The ends lost 5 bases at V and 6 bases at J; junction bases unmatched: 6.